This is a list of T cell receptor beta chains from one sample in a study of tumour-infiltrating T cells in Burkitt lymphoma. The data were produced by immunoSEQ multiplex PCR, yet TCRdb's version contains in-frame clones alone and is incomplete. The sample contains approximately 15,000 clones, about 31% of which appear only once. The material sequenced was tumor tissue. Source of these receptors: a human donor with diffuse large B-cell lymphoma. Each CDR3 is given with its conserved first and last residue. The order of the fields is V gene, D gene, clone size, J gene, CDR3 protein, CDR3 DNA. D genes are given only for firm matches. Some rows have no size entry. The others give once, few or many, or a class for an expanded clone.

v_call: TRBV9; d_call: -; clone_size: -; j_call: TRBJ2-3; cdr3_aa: CASKGRGTDTQYF; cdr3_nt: TGTGCCAGCAAGGGCAGAGGCACAGATACGCAGTATTTT
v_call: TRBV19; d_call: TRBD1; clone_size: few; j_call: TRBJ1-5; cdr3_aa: CASRPGGASNQPQHF; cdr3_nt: TGTGCCAGTAGACCAGGGGGCGCAAGCAATCAGCCCCAGCATTTT
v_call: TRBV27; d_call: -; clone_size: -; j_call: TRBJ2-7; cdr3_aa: CASSLVAGLSYEQYF; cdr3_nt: TGTGCCAGCAGTTTAGTGGCGGGCCTCTCCTACGAGCAGTACTTC
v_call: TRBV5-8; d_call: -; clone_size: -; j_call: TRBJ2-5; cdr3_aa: CASSLRGGMETQYF; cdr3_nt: TGTGCCAGCAGCTTGAGGGGGGGCATGGAGACCCAGTACTTC
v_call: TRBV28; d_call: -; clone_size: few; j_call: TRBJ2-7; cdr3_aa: CASGPVSPYEQYF; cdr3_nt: TGTGCCAGCGGGCCGGTCTCCCCCTACGAGCAGTACTTC
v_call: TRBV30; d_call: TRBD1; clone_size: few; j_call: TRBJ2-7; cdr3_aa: CAWQKTGVRQYF; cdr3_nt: TGTGCCTGGCAAAAAACAGGGGTGAGGCAGTACTTC
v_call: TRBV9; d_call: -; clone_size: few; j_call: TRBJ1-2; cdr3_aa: CASSVEGHPSNF; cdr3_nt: TGTGCCAGCAGCGTAGAGGGGCACCCGAGCAACTTC
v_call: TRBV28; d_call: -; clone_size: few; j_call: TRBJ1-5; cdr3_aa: CASSPPGQPQHF; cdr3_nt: TGTGCCAGCAGTCCCCCAGGACAGCCCCAGCATTTT
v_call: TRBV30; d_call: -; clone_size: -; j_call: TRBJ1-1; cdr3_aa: CASTPGGWTEAFF; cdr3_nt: TGTGCCTCCACCCCAGGAGGGTGGACTGAAGCTTTCTTT
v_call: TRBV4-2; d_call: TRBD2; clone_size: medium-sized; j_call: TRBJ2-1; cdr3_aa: CASSQGGLAGENEQFF; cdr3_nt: TGTGCCAGCAGCCAAGGGGGACTAGCGGGAGAGAATGAGCAGTTCTTC
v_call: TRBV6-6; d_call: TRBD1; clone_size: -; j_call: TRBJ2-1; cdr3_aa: CASSYFGQGARNEQFF; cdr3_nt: TGTGCCAGCAGTTACTTCGGACAGGGGGCTCGGAATGAGCAGTTCTTC
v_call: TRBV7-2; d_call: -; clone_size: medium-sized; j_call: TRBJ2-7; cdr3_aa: CASSLGGSPYEQYF; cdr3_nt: TGTGCCAGCAGCTTAGGGGGATCACCCTACGAGCAGTACTTC
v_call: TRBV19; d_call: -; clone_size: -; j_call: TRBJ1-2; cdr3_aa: CASSIAGRSGGYTF; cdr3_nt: TGTGCCAGTAGTATTGCGGGGAGATCAGGTGGCTACACCTTC
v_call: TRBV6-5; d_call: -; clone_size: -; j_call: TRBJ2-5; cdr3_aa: CASRTGMETQYF; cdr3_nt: TGTGCCAGCCGAACAGGGATGGAGACCCAGTACTTC
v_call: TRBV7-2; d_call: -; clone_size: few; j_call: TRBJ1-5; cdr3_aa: CASSVWDGLNQPQHF; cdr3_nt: TGTGCCAGCAGCGTGTGGGACGGACTCAATCAGCCCCAGCATTTT
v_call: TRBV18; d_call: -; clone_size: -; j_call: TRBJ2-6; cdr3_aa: CASSPTVQWRANVLTF; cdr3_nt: TGTGCCAGCTCACCGACAGTCCAGTGGCGGGCCAACGTCCTGACTTTC
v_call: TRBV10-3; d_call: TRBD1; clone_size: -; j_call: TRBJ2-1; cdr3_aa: CASSYGRGRNEQFF; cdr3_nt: TGTGCCAGCAGTTACGGAAGGGGGCGCAATGAGCAGTTCTTC
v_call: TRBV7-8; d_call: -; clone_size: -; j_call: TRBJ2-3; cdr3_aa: CASSLQLDTQYF; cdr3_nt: TGTGCCAGCAGCCTCCAGCTGGATACGCAGTATTTT
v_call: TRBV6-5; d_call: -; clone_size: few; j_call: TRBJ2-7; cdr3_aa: CASSPQGSSYEQYF; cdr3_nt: TGTGCCAGCAGCCCCCAGGGGAGCTCCTACGAGCAGTACTTC
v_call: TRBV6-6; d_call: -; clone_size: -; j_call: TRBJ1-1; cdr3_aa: CASSLHGNTEAFF; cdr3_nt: TGTGCCAGCAGTCTTCACGGAAACACTGAAGCTTTCTTT
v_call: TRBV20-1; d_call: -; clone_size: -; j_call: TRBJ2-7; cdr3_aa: CSAVSIYEQYF; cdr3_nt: TGCAGTGCTGTGAGTATCTACGAGCAGTACTTC
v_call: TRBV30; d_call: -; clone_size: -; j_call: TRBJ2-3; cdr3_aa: CAWSVQDTQYF; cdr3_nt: TGTGCCTGGAGTGTTCAGGATACGCAGTATTTT
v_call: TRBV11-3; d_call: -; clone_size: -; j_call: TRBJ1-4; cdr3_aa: CASSHTGDLNSQNEKLFF; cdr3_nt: TGTGCCAGCAGCCATACAGGTGACCTTAACTCGCAGAATGAAAAACTGTTTTTT
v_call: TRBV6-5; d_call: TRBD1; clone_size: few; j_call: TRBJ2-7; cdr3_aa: CASSIRQGNYEQYF; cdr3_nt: TGTGCCAGCAGTATACGACAGGGAAACTACGAGCAGTACTTC
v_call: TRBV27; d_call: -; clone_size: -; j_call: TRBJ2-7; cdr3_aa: CASSPEPGLFLYEQYF; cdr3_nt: TGTGCCAGCAGTCCAGAACCGGGCCTTTTTCTCTACGAGCAGTACTTC
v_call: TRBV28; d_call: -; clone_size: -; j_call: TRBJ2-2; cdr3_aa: CASRRQDANTGELFF; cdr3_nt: TGTGCCAGCAGGCGACAGGACGCGAACACCGGGGAGCTGTTTTTT
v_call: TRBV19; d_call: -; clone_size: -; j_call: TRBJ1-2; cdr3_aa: CASSNVEGHQNTRSF; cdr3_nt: TGTGCCAGTAGCAATGTGGAGGGACACCAGAACACCCGTTCCTTC
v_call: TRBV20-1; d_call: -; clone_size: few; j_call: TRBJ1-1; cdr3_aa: CSARDSAEAFF; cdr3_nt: TGCAGTGCTAGAGATTCGGCTGAAGCTTTCTTT
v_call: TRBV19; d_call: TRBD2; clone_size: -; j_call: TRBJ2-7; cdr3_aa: CATKEGFGLAGTSSYEQYF; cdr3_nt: TGTGCCACAAAGGAAGGGTTTGGACTAGCGGGAACCAGCTCCTACGAGCAGTACTTC
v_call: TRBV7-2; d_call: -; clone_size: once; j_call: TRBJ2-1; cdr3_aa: CASSLGFSNEQFF; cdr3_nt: TGTGCCAGCAGCTTGGGCTTTTCAAATGAGCAGTTCTTC
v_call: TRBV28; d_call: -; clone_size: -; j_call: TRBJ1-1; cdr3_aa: CASSLTGNTEAFF; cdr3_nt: TGTGCCAGCAGCCTGACAGGGAACACTGAAGCTTTCTTT
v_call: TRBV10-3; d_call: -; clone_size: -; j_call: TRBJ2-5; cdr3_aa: CAISEDSPGETQYF; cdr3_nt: TGTGCCATCAGTGAGGATTCACCCGGAGAGACCCAGTACTTC
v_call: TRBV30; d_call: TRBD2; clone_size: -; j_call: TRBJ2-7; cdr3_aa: CAWSIQTSGKYEQYF; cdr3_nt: TGTGCCTGGAGTATCCAGACTAGCGGAAAATACGAGCAGTACTTC
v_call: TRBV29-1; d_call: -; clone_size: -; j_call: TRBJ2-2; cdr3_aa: CSVIGGMNTGELFF; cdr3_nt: TGCAGCGTTATAGGGGGAATGAACACCGGGGAGCTGTTTTTT
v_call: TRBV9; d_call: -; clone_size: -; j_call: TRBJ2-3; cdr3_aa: CASSPDGVDTQYF; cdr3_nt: TGTGCCAGCAGCCCCGACGGGGTCGATACGCAGTATTTT
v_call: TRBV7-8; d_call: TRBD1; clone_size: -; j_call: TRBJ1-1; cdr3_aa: CASSGGQGMAFF; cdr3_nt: TGTGCCAGCAGCGGGGGACAGGGGATGGCTTTCTTT
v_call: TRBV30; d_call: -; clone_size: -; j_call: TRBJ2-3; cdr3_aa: CAYNLDGPGLDTQYF; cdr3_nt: TGTGCCTACAATCTGGATGGACCCGGGCTAGATACGCAGTATTTT
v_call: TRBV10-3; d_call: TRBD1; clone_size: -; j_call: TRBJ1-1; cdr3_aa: CAISGQGRTEAFF; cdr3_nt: TGTGCCATCAGTGGACAGGGCAGAACTGAAGCTTTCTTT
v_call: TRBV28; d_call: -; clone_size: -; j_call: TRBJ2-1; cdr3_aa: CASSISGGDEQFF; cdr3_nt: TGTGCCAGCAGCATTTCTGGAGGGGATGAGCAGTTCTTC
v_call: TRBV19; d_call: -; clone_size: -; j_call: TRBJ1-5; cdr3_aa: CASRYGQGLNQPQHF; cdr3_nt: TGTGCCAGTAGGTATGGGCAGGGGCTCAATCAGCCCCAGCATTTT
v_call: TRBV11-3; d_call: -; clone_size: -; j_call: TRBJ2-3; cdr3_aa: CASSFGGSTDTQYF; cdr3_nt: TGTGCCAGCAGCTTCGGTGGGAGCACAGATACGCAGTATTTT
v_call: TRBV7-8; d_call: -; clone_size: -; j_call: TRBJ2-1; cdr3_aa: CASSLLGVGYNEQFF; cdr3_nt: TGTGCCAGCAGCTTATTAGGGGTTGGCTACAATGAGCAGTTCTTC
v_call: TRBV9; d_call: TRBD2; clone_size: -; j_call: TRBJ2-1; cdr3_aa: CASSASGRADNEQFF; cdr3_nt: TGTGCCAGCAGCGCTAGCGGGAGGGCCGACAATGAGCAGTTCTTC
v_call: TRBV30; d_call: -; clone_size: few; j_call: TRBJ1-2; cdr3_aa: CAWSVRGGANYGYTF; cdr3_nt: TGTGCCTGGAGTGTACGGGGGGGCGCCAACTATGGCTACACCTTC
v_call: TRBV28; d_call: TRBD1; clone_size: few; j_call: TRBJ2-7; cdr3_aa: CASSFLTDRLYEQYF; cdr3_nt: TGTGCCAGCAGTTTCCTGACGGACAGGTTGTACGAGCAGTACTTC
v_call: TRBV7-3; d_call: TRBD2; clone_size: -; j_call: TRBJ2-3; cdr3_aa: CASSLAGVGGTDTQYF; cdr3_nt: TGTGCCAGCAGCCTAGCGGGAGTGGGGGGCACAGATACGCAGTATTTT
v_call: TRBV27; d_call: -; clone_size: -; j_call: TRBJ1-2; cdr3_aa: CASSQEPINYGYTF; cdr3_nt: TGTGCCAGCAGTCAAGAACCTATCAACTATGGCTACACCTTC
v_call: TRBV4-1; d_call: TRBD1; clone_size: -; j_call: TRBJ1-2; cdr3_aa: CASSPLTGEKIYGYTF; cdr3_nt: TGCGCCAGCAGCCCTCTCACAGGGGAAAAGATCTATGGCTACACCTTC
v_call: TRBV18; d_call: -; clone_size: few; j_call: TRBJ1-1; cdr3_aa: CASSPQANTEAFF; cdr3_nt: TGTGCCAGCTCACCGCAGGCGAACACTGAAGCTTTCTTT
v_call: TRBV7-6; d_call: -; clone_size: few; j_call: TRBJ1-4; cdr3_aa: CASSLRNAGEVEKLFF; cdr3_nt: TGTGCCAGCAGCTTACGGAATGCTGGAGAGGTGGAAAAACTGTTTTTT
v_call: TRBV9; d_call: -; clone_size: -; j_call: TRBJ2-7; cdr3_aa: CASSVEGGGPYNFYEQYF; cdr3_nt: TGTGCCAGCAGCGTAGAGGGCGGGGGCCCGTATAACTTCTACGAGCAGTACTTC
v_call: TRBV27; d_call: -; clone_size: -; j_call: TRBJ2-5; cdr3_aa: CASRHTGTQYF; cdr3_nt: TGTGCCAGCAGGCACACGGGGACCCAGTACTTC
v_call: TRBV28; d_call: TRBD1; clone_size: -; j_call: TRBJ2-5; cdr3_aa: CATLDRAQETQYF; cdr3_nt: TGTGCCACCCTCGACAGGGCTCAAGAGACCCAGTACTTC
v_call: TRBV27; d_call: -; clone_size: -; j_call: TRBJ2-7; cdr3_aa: CASSLSYPGLSSYEQYF; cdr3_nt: TGTGCCAGCAGTTTGTCCTACCCGGGACTGAGCTCCTACGAGCAGTACTTC
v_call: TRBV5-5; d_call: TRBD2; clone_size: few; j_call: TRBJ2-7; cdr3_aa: CASSLGVAGLTYEQYF; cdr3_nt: TGTGCCAGCAGCTTGGGGGTAGCGGGTCTGACCTACGAGCAGTACTTC
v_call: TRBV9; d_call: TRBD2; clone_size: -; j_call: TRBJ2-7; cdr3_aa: CASSEVAGTTYEQYF; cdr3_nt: TGTGCCAGCAGCGAGGTAGCGGGAACCACATACGAGCAGTACTTC
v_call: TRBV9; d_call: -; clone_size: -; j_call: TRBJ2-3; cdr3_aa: CASSVFAGFGDTQYF; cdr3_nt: TGTGCCAGCAGCGTATTCGCAGGGTTTGGGGATACGCAGTATTTT
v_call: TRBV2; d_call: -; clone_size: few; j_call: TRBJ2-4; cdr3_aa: CASSVQGRNIQYF; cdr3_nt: TGTGCCAGCAGCGTACAGGGCAGAAACATTCAGTACTTC